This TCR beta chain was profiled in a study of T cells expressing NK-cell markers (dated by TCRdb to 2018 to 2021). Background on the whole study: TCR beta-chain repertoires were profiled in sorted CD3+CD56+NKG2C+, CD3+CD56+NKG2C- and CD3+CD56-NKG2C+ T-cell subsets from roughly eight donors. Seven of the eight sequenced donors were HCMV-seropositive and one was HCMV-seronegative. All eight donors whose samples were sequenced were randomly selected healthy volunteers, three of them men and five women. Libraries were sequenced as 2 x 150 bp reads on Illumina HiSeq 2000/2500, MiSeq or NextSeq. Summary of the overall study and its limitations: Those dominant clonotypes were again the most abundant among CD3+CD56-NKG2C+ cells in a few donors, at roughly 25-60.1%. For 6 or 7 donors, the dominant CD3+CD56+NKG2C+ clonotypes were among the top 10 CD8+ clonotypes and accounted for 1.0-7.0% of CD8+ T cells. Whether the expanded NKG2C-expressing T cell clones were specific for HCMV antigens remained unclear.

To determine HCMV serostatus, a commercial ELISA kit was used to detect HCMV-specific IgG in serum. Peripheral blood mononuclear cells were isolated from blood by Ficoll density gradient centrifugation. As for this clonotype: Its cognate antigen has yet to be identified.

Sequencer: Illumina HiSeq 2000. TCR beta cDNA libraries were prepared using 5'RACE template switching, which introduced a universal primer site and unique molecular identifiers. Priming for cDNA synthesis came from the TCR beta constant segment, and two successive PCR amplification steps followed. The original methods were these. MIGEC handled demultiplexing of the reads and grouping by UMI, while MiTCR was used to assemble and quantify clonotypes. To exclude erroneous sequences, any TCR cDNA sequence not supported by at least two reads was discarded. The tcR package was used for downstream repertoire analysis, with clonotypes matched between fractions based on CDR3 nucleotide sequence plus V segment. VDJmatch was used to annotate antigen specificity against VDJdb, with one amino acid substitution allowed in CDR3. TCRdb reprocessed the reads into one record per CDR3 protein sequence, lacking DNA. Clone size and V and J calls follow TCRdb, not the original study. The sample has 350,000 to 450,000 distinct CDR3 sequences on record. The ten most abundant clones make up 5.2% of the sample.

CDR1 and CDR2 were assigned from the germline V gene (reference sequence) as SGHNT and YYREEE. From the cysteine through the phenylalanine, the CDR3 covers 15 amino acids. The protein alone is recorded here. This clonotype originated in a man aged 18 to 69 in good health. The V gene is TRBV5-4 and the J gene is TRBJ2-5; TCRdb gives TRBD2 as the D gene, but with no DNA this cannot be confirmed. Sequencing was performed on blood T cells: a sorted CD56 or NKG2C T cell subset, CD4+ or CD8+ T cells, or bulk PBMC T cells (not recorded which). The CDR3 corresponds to CASSLTSGVQETQYF. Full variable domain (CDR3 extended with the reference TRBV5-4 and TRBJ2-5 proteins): ETGVTQSPTHLIKTRGQQVTLRCSSQSGHNTVSWYQQALGQGPQFIFQYYREEENGRGNFPPRFSGLQFPNYSSELNVNALELDDSALYLCASSLTSGVQETQYFGPGTRLLVL.